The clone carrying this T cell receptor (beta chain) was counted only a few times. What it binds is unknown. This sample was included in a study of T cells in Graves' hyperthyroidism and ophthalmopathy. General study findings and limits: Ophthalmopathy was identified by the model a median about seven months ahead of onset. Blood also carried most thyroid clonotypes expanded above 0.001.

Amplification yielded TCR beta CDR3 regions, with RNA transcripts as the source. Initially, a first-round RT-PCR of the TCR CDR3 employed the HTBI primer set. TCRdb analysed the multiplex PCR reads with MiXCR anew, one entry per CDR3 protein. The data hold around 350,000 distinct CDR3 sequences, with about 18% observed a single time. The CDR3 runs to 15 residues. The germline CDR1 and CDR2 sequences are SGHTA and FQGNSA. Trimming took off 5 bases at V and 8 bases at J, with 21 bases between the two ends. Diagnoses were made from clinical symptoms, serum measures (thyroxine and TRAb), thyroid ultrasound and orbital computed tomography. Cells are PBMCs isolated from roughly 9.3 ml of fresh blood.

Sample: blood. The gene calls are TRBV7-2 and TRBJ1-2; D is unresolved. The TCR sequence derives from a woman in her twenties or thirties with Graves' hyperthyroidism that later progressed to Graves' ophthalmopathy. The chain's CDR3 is CASSEGPSGFQGYTF. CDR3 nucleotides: TGTGCCAGCAGCGAAGGCCCATCCGGGTTTCAGGGCTACACCTTC.